One sample yielded the 26 T cell receptor beta chains listed below, sequenced in a study of identifying expanded T cells in peripheral blood. Libraries were prepared by immunoSEQ multiplex PCR; TCRdb keeps only in-frame clonotypes and omits some of them. The data contain about 81,000 clones, about 83% of them singletons. What was sequenced was blood. Every receptor here comes from a person aged 18 to 70 in good health.

The rearrangement joins TRBV2 to TRBJ1-5; D remains unclear. Germline loops: CDR1 SNHLY, CDR2 FYNNEI. Trimming cost V 4 bases and J 6 bases, with 13 bases left between them. The CDR3 has 14 residues. The CDR3 spells CASSVINPSQPQHF. As DNA, the CDR3 is TGTGCCAGCAGTGTAATAAATCCCAGTCAGCCCCAGCATTTT.

The chain carries TRBV2 and TRBJ2-3; TRBD2 matches at 9 bases. Germline V gene sequence: CDR1 SNHLY, CDR2 FYNNEI. The CDR3 spans 17 residues. The V gene end was trimmed by 7 bases and the J gene end by 0 bases; junction bases not matched to a gene: 11. CDR3 nucleotide sequence: TGTGCCAGCACCCTGGGCGGGAGGGCCGGGAGCACAGATACGCAGTATTTT. Its translation is CASTLGGRAGSTDTQYF.

This chain uses TRBV9 with TRBJ2-6; D uncertain. The CDR3 length is 17 residues. V gave up 3 bases and J gave up 0 bases, with 13 bases separating them. CDR1 and CDR2 (germline): SGDLS, YYNGEE. The CDR3 sequence is CASSADPQYSGANVLTF. The CDR3 nucleotides read TGTGCCAGCAGCGCGGACCCACAATACTCTGGGGCCAACGTCCTGACTTTC.

The chain carries TRBV18 and TRBJ1-5; D is uncertain. The CDR3 has 16 residues. Germline CDR1 KGHSH, CDR2 LQKENI. V was trimmed by 3 bases and J by 0 bases, leaving 12 bases between them. DNA for the CDR3: TGTGCCAGCTCACCGCTGGGCATTTATAGCAATCAGCCCCAGCATTTT. This sequence encodes CASSPLGIYSNQPQHF.

This chain joins TRBV7-9 and TRBJ2-7; 11 bases line up with TRBD1. From germline, CDR1 is SEHNR and CDR2 FQNEAQ (reference sequence). V lost 1 base, J lost 6 bases, and 11 bases stayed unmatched. The CDR3 contains 17 residues. DNA for the CDR3: TGTGCCAGCAGCTTAGTGGTGGACAGGGGGCGCTCGGGCGAGCAGTACTTC. This codes for CASSLVVDRGRSGEQYF.

The chain combines TRBV9 with TRBJ2-7; D is perhaps TRBD1 (7 bases). V dropped 5 bases and J dropped 5 bases, with 17 bases sitting between them. The CDR3 covers 14 residues. CDR1 and CDR2 from the germline V gene are SGDLS and YYNGEE. CDR3 in DNA: TGTGCCAGCAGTGAGGGGGGACAGTACAACGAGCAGTACTTC. It specifies CASSEGGQYNEQYF. Full variable domain (outside the CDR3, taken from reference TRBV9 and TRBJ2-7): DSGVTQTPKHLITATGQRVTLRCSPRSGDLSVYWYQQSLDQGLQFLIQYYNGEERAKGNILERFSAQQFPDLHSELNLSSLELGDSALYFCASSEGGQYNEQYFGPGTRLTVT.

This chain uses TRBV7-2 with TRBJ2-7; D is tentatively TRBD1 or TRBD2 (6 bases each). Germline-derived CDR1 and CDR2 are SGHTA and FQGNSA. The V gene lost 5 bases and the J gene lost 0 bases, with 14 bases spanning the gap. This CDR3 region has 15 residues. Here the CDR3 DNA reads TGTGCCAGCAGCCGAGGGGGACTGAACTCCTACGAGCAGTACTTC. It is translated as CASSRGGLNSYEQYF.

The V gene is TRBV27, the J gene TRBJ2-7, with a weak D call TRBD2 (5 bases). Germline CDR1 MNHEY, CDR2 SMNVEV (reference sequence). Trimming pared 5 bases from V and 2 bases from J, leaving 13 bases between. The CDR3 extends over 14 amino acids. This CDR3 reads CASSQGLATYEQYF. In DNA form, the CDR3 reads TGTGCCAGCAGTCAAGGACTGGCCACCTACGAGCAGTACTTC.

The chain links TRBV10-3 to TRBJ1-3, with D possibly being TRBD1 (5 bases). Trimming pared 10 bases from V and 11 bases from J, leaving 12 bases between. The germline gives CDR1 ENHRY, CDR2 SYGVKD. This CDR3 has 10 amino acids. The CDR3 coding sequence is TGTGCCACCAAAGGGGCGGCCATATATTTT. Protein product: CATKGAAIYF.

This clone showed up just once. The V and J genes are TRBV7-2 and TRBJ2-7; D is ambiguous. Per the germline V gene, CDR1 is SGHTA and CDR2 is FQGNSA. V was shortened by 6 bases and J by 4 bases, with 13 bases between the two germline ends. There are 13 residues in the CDR3. The CDR3 DNA follows: TGTGCCAGCAGTACGGTCCCCTTGTACGAGCAGTACTTC. Translated, it gives CASSTVPLYEQYF.

This rearrangement joins TRBV29-1 to TRBJ2-1, with 10 bases matching TRBD2. CDR3 length: 14 amino acids. Germline-derived CDR1 and CDR2 are SQVTM and ANQGSEA. V was clipped by 7 bases and J by 9 bases; unmatched bases: 12. CDR3 sequence (DNA): TGCAGCGCAATTGGGCTAGCGGGAGCTGGTGAGCAGTTCTTC. Protein: CSAIGLAGAGEQFF.

The V call is TRBV21-1, the J call TRBJ2-2. TRBV21-1 is deemed a pseudogene. The length of the CDR3 is 17 residues. As DNA, the CDR3 is TGTGCCAGCAGCGTACCCGGGACCCCACTCCGGACCGGGGAGCTGTTTTTT. Translated, it gives CASSVPGTPLRTGELFF.

CDR3 amino acids: CASSLGAGWYEQYF. CDR3 DNA: TGTGCCAGCAGTTTAGGGGCAGGGTGGTACGAGCAGTACTTC. This rearrangement joins TRBV27 to TRBJ2-7; TRBD1 is a possible D gene (5 bases). This CDR3 comprises 14 residues. Germline lookup yields CDR1 MNHEY and CDR2 SMNVEV (reference sequence). V dropped 2 bases and J dropped 4 bases, with 12 bases sitting between them.

This chain links TRBV4-2 with TRBJ2-5; D possibly uses TRBD1 or TRBD2 (7 bases each). With 4 bases removed from V and 0 bases from J, the gap between germline ends came to 12 bases. Germline V gives CDR1 LGHNA, CDR2 YNFKEQ. This CDR3 is built from 15 residues. The CDR3 region has the DNA TGTGCCAGCAGCCGGGAGGGACAGTACCAAGAGACCCAGTACTTC. Its translation: CASSREGQYQETQYF.

This sequence joins TRBV4-2 and TRBJ2-7; D not certain. The germline gives CDR1 LGHNA, CDR2 YNFKEQ. Trimming removed 0 bases from V and 0 bases from J, with 12 bases in between. CDR3 length equals 16 residues. CDR3 DNA sequence: TGTGCCAGCAGCCAAGATTATATACGGAGCTCCTACGAGCAGTACTTC. It yields the protein CASSQDYIRSSYEQYF.

The chain is built from TRBV7-2 and TRBJ2-2; D is unclear. The CDR3 is 15 residues long. Germline V CDR1 and CDR2: SGHTA, FQGNSA. The germline V and J ends were trimmed by 1 base and 5 bases, with 11 bases remaining between them. DNA for the CDR3: TGTGCCAGCAGCTTAGATGCGCTGCCTACCGGGGAGCTGTTTTTT. Encoded protein: CASSLDALPTGELFF.

The chain is built from TRBV4-3 and TRBJ2-7; no clear D gene. Trimming pared 0 bases from V and 2 bases from J, leaving 14 bases between. Germline V gene data show CDR1 as LGHNA and CDR2 as YSLEER. The CDR3 sequence is 16 residues long. Here the CDR3 reads CASSQDVQPPPYEQYF. In DNA, the CDR3 is TGCGCCAGCAGCCAAGATGTACAGCCCCCACCCTACGAGCAGTACTTC.

This clone was recorded a few times. V is TRBV4-3 and J is TRBJ2-6; unclear D gene. Germline CDR1 is LGHNA and CDR2 is YSLEER. Trimming pared 0 bases from V and 0 bases from J, leaving 6 bases between. The CDR3 runs to 16 residues. The CDR3 region has the DNA TGCGCCAGCAGCCAAGAAGGAATCTCTGGGGCCAACGTCCTGACTTTC. Translated: CASSQEGISGANVLTF.

The chain links TRBV13 to TRBJ2-1; 8 bases fit TRBD1. The ends lost 1 base at V and 3 bases at J; junction bases unmatched: 5. The CDR3 contains 16 residues. Germline V gene lookup returns CDR1 PRHDT and CDR2 FYEKMQ (reference sequence). The CDR3 here is CASSLEGQDDYNEQFF. The CDR3 region has the DNA TGTGCCAGCAGCTTAGAGGGACAGGACGACTACAATGAGCAGTTCTTC.

The gene calls are TRBV5-8 and TRBJ1-4; maybe TRBD1 (5 bases). V lost 2 bases and J 7 bases, leaving 12 bases between the germline ends. Germline-derived CDR1 and CDR2 are SGHTS and YDEGEE. The CDR3 has 14 residues. Here the CDR3 DNA reads TGTGCCAGCAGCTTCGGACAAATAACTGAAAAACTGTTTTTT. Amino acid sequence: CASSFGQITEKLFF.

V and J are TRBV4-3 and TRBJ2-1; D is undetermined. The CDR3 runs 14 residues. Germline-derived CDR1 and CDR2 are LGHNA and YSLEER. Deletions cut 4 bases from V and 3 bases from J, with 10 bases between. CDR3 DNA: TGCGCCAGCAGCCTAGCCAGCGACTACAATGAGCAGTTCTTC. This sequence encodes CASSLASDYNEQFF.

There are many counts of this clone. J is TRBJ1-1 and V is TRBV6-1; D is unclear. CDR3 size: 13 residues. V lost 10 bases and J 1 base, leaving 13 bases between the germline ends. CDR1 is MNHNS, CDR2 SASEGT, per germline. The CDR3 is CATHLTSNTEAFF. The CDR3 DNA reads as TGTGCCACCCACCTTACATCGAACACTGAAGCTTTCTTT.

V usage is TRBV19 and J usage is TRBJ2-3; no clear D. This CDR3 has 15 amino acids. Deletions cut 3 bases from V and 2 bases from J, with 12 bases between. Germline CDR1 and CDR2: LNHDA and SQIVND (reference sequence). CDR3 coding DNA: TGTGCCAGTAGTATCGGTTCGGTCGACACAGATACGCAGTATTTT. Translated: CASSIGSVDTDTQYF.

This clone occurred a few times. The rearrangement uses TRBV18 and TRBJ2-3, with TRBD1 as a possible D gene (6 bases). This CDR3 has 16 amino acids. Germline V gene lookup returns CDR1 KGHSH and CDR2 LQKENI. Trimming stripped 1 base from V and 1 base from J, with 12 bases between. CDR3: CASSPLGTKGTDTQYF. In DNA, the CDR3 is TGTGCCAGCTCACCACTAGGGACAAAGGGCACAGATACGCAGTATTTT.

The chain employs TRBV6-5 and TRBJ2-7; D not certain. CDR3 size: 13 residues. V was cut by 5 bases and J by 4 bases, with 12 bases left in between. Germline V lookup: CDR1 MNHEY, CDR2 SVGAGI. The CDR3, as DNA: TGTGCCAGCAGTCGGATGGCCAGGTACGAGCAGTACTTC. Amino acids: CASSRMARYEQYF.

V usage is TRBV6-6 and J usage is TRBJ1-4, with unresolved D. Trimming removed 6 bases from V and 4 bases from J, with 9 bases in between. The CDR3 covers 13 residues. Germline CDR1 MNHNY, CDR2 SVGAGI (reference sequence). The CDR3 nucleotides read TGTGCCAGCAGAGGTCAGCTTAATGAAAAACTGTTTTTT. This sequence encodes CASRGQLNEKLFF.